This TCR beta chain was documented in a study of blood T cell repertoires in COVID-19. The CDR3 loop spans 13 amino acids. Per germline, CDR1 GTSNPN and CDR2 SVGIG (reference sequence). V gave up 7 bases and J gave up 7 bases, with 17 bases separating them. Clones were sequenced by immunoSEQ multiplex PCR, and TCRdb holds only the in-frame ones, with some missing. This repertoire shows around 140,000 clones, 70% to 90% found once; its top ten account for over 1.5%. In this sample, this clone turned up once. The sequence was collected from a man aged 70 or older with acute or convalescent COVID-19. The sample consisted of peripheral blood. The V call is TRBV30, the J call TRBJ2-1; TRBD1 is a possible D gene (5 bases). The CDR3 nucleotides read TGTGCCTATGAAAGGGGCCTGGGGAATGAGCAGTTCTTC. Translating gives CAYERGLGNEQFF.